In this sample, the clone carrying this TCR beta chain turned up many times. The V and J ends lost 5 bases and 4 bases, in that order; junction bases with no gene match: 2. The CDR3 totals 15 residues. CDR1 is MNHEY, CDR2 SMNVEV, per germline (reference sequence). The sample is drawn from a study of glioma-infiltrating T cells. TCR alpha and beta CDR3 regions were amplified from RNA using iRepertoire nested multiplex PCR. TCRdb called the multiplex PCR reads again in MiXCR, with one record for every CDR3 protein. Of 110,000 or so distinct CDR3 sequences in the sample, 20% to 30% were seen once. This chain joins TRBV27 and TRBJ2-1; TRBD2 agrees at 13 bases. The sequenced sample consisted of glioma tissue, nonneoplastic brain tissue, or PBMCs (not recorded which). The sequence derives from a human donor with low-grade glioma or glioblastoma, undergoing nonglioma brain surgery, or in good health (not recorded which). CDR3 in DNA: TGTGCCAGCAGTAAACTAGCGGGAGGGTACAATGAGCAGTTCTTC. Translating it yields CASSKLAGGYNEQFF.